A single sample is the source of the 27 T cell receptor beta chains below, sequenced in a study of T cell clonotyping in hematopoietic cell transplantation (dated by TCRdb to about 2021). The protocol used for the library was the immunoSEQ multiplex PCR assay. The clones in this table, taken by TCRdb from immuneACCESS, are in-frame only. Not every clone is retained; where verified, under half of the shortfall comes from an unresolved V gene, and the cause of the rest is unknown. This sample holds fewer than 20,000 clones; over 65% were observed only once. The ten largest clones take up roughly 4.2% of the sample. The meaning of the sample's time point label: 100 days after allo-HCT. The source material was PBMCs, sampled 100 days after allogeneic stem cell transplant. These receptor sequences come from a male patient in his sixties who had an allogeneic stem cell transplant from a related donor, so the T cells may come from the graft donor. Some clones in this sample may be carry-over from other donors' samples.

The chain couples TRBV5-1 to TRBJ2-3, with a possible D match to TRBD1 (5 bases). Trimming stripped 3 bases from V and 1 base from J, with 12 bases between. This CDR3 region has 15 residues. Looked up from germline, CDR1 is SGHRS and CDR2 is YFSETQ. For the CDR3, the DNA is TGCGCCAGCAGCTCCCCAGGGTGGGGCACAGATACGCAGTATTTT. The encoded protein is CASSSPGWGTDTQYF.

This chain connects TRBV18 to TRBJ2-5; no clear D gene. The CDR3 is 15 amino acids. The V and J ends lost 2 bases and 3 bases respectively, with 13 bases between them. Germline-derived CDR1 and CDR2 are KGHSH and LQKENI. The DNA for the CDR3 is TGTGCCAGCTCACCAACCGTCGGCGAAAAAGAGACCCAGTACTTC. Amino acid sequence: CASSPTVGEKETQYF.

This clone was seen only once. The rearrangement joins TRBV11-1 to TRBJ1-2; no firm D call. The CDR3 covers 14 residues. The V gene's germline CDR1 is SGHAT and CDR2 FQDESV (reference sequence). The ends were cut back, 5 bases at V and 4 bases at J, with 14 bases in the middle. The CDR3 spells CASSVIRGGYGYTF. The DNA of the CDR3 is TGTGCCAGCAGCGTCATCCGAGGTGGCTATGGCTACACCTTC.

The rearrangement uses TRBV10-3 and TRBJ2-4; D perhaps matches TRBD2 (5 bases). Trimming removed 0 bases at V and 1 base at J, with 16 bases between. Germline CDR1 ENHRY, CDR2 SYGVKD. CDR3 length: 18 amino acids. This CDR3 reads CAISESPPEVLAKNIQYF. The CDR3 DNA reads as TGTGCCATCAGTGAGTCCCCACCGGAGGTTCTGGCCAAAAACATTCAGTACTTC.

The chain links TRBV27 to TRBJ1-2; 8 nucleotides align to TRBD1. Germline V CDR1 and CDR2: MNHEY, SMNVEV (reference sequence). After removal of 0 bases from V and 9 bases from J, the junction contained 6 bases not matched to a gene. The CDR3 runs to 14 residues. The CDR3 sequence is CASSLSPGGLRYTF. The DNA of the CDR3 is TGTGCCAGCAGTTTATCTCCAGGGGGCTTACGCTACACCTTC.

The gene calls are TRBV7-2 and TRBJ2-3, with D unclear. There are 12 residues in the CDR3. Deletions cut 5 bases from V and 6 bases from J, with 9 bases between. The V gene's germline CDR1 is SGHTA and CDR2 FQGNSA. In DNA, the CDR3 is TGTGCCAGCAGCGGGTATGGGGATACGCAGTATTTT. This translates into CASSGYGDTQYF.

The chain recombines TRBV6-6 with TRBJ2-7; no clear D gene. This CDR3 has 14 residues. V was pared by 6 bases and J by 10 bases, with 22 bases between. The V gene's germline CDR1 is MNHNY and CDR2 SVGAGI (reference sequence). The CDR3 spells CASSPSDSIPRQYF. The CDR3 nucleotides are TGTGCCAGCAGCCCATCCGACTCTATCCCTCGACAGTACTTC.

The chain joins TRBV28 to TRBJ1-1; no firm D call. CDR1 and CDR2 from the germline V gene are MDHEN and SYDVKM. V shed 3 bases and J shed 4 bases, with 9 bases lying between them. CDR3 size: 13 residues. CDR3 region: CASSFGVTTEAFF. Written as DNA, the CDR3 is TGTGCCAGCAGTTTTGGTGTGACCACTGAAGCTTTCTTT.

V and J are TRBV6-5 and TRBJ2-7; TRBD1 aligns across 11 bases. V was pared by 4 bases and J by 6 bases, with 5 bases of the junction left unmatched. CDR1 MNHEY and CDR2 SVGAGI come from the germline V gene. This CDR3 is 14 amino acids long. The CDR3 DNA follows: TGTGCCAGCAGTTCGGGACAGGGGGGGTCCGAGCAGTACTTC. Its protein product is CASSSGQGGSEQYF.

This rearrangement joins TRBV18 to TRBJ1-3, with D uncertain. This CDR3 comprises 13 residues. Germline CDR1 KGHSH, CDR2 LQKENI. V was cut by 2 bases and J by 8 bases, with 10 bases left in between. The CDR3 protein is CASSPAGLDTIYF. CDR3 nucleotide sequence: TGTGCCAGCTCACCAGCGGGGTTGGACACCATATATTTT. The full variable domain, rest sourced from reference TRBV18 and TRBJ1-3, is NAGVMQNPRHLVRRRGQEARLRCSPMKGHSHVYWYRQLPEEGLKFMVYLQKENIIDESGMPKERFSAEFPKEGPSILRIQQVVRGDSAAYFCASSPAGLDTIYFGEGSWLTVV.

The rearrangement uses TRBV6-6 and TRBJ1-6; D gene unclear. Germline values: CDR1 MNHNY, CDR2 SVGAGI (reference sequence). The CDR3 covers 15 residues. Trimming took off 4 bases at V and 6 bases at J, with 13 bases between the two ends. In nucleotides, the CDR3 is TGTGCCAGCAGTTTTATACATAACAGTAATTCACCCCTCCACTTT. Translation: CASSFIHNSNSPLHF.

V usage is TRBV19 and J usage is TRBJ2-1; 10 bases match TRBD2. With V trimmed by 3 bases and J by 0 bases, 8 bases remained unmatched. CDR1 LNHDA and CDR2 SQIVND come from the germline V gene (reference sequence). The CDR3 is 18 residues long. This CDR3 is CASSMRERGGFSYNEQFF. The CDR3 nucleotides read TGTGCCAGTAGTATGAGGGAGCGGGGGGGTTTCTCCTACAATGAGCAGTTCTTC.

The chain couples TRBV10-3 to TRBJ1-2; the D gene is possibly TRBD1 (5 bases). The CDR3 totals 14 residues. Germline CDR1 is ENHRY and CDR2 is SYGVKD. The V and J ends lost 4 bases and 4 bases respectively, with 13 bases between them. Here the CDR3 DNA reads TGTGCCATCAGTGCCTCCGGGACTACCTATGGCTACACCTTC. It specifies CAISASGTTYGYTF.

V and J are TRBV19 and TRBJ1-2; no clear D. Trimming left V 3 bases short and J 1 base short, with 9 bases between. Germline CDR1 reads LNHDA; CDR2 reads SQIVND (reference sequence). This CDR3 region has 14 residues. CDR3 loop: CASSIRANNYGYTF. CDR3 DNA: TGTGCCAGTAGTATTCGGGCGAATAACTATGGCTACACCTTC.

This clone was observed a few times. The chain has TRBV4-1 and TRBJ1-5; D is ambiguous. Per the germline V gene, CDR1 is MGHRA and CDR2 is YSYEKL. Trimming took off 1 base at V and 4 bases at J, with 14 bases between the two ends. This CDR3 has 16 residues. The CDR3, as DNA: TGCGCCAGCAGCCAAGTTCCCGTGAAGGGAAATCAGCCCCAGCATTTT. Translating gives CASSQVPVKGNQPQHF.

The genes are TRBV7-9 and TRBJ2-1; 7 bases are shared with TRBD1. The CDR3 runs to 15 residues. Per germline, CDR1 SEHNR and CDR2 FQNEAQ (reference sequence). The J segment lost 6 bases and the V segment lost 0 bases, leaving 5 bases of the junction unmatched. CDR3 residues: CASSLAGTETNEQFF. The CDR3 coding sequence is TGTGCCAGCAGCTTAGCCGGGACAGAGACCAATGAGCAGTTCTTC. Variable domain in full (rest from reference TRBV7-9 and TRBJ2-1): DTGVSQNPRHKITKRGQNVTFRCDPISEHNRLYWYRQTLGQGPEFLTYFQNEAQLEKSRLLSDRFSAERPKGSFSTLEIQRTEQGDSAMYLCASSLAGTETNEQFFGPGTRLTVL.

The gene calls are TRBV25-1 and TRBJ2-5; D unclear. Germline values: CDR1 MGHDK, CDR2 SYGVNS. The length of the CDR3 is 14 residues. V lost 3 bases and J 5 bases, leaving 13 bases between the germline ends. The chain's CDR3 is CASSERRVGETQYF. CDR3 coding DNA: TGTGCCAGCAGTGAGAGGCGTGTTGGGGAGACCCAGTACTTC.

The J gene is TRBJ2-7, the V gene TRBV6-5, with D possibly called TRBD1 or TRBD2 (5 bases each). Trimming shortened V by 2 bases and J by 2 bases, and 7 bases separated the two germline ends. Germline V CDR1 and CDR2: MNHEY, SVGAGI. This CDR3 region has 13 residues. The CDR3 here is CASSYEGTYEQYF. The CDR3 bases are TGTGCCAGCAGTTACGAGGGGACCTACGAGCAGTACTTC.

The chain combines TRBV19 with TRBJ1-5; maybe TRBD1 (6 bases). Germline loops: CDR1 LNHDA, CDR2 SQIVND (reference sequence). The CDR3 spans 16 residues. V gave up 6 bases and J gave up 2 bases, with 17 bases separating them. CDR3 DNA sequence: TGTGCCAGTAGACCCGGGGGGGGCATTGGCAATCAGCCCCAGCATTTT. Its translation is CASRPGGGIGNQPQHF.

In its sample, this clone was seen a few times. This chain joins TRBV4-2 and TRBJ1-2, with D possibly TRBD1 on 5 matching bases. V was pared by 4 bases and J by 1 base, with 13 bases between. The CDR3 is 15 residues long. Germline loops: CDR1 LGHNA, CDR2 YNFKEQ. The DNA of the CDR3 is TGTGCCAGCAGCCTATCGACAGACCGTAACTATGGCTACACCTTC. Residues: CASSLSTDRNYGYTF.

This clone was seen once. J is TRBJ2-3 and V is TRBV30, with D tentatively TRBD2 (5 bases). Between the trimmed V and J ends, which lost 3 bases and 15 bases, there was a span of 16 bases. The germline CDR1 and CDR2 sequences are GTSNPN and SVGIG (reference sequence). The CDR3 covers 11 residues. The CDR3 sequence is CAWSPNAGLYF. CDR3 bases: TGTGCCTGGAGCCCAAACGCGGGCTTATATTTT.

J is TRBJ1-2 and V is TRBV7-3; 7 bases are shared with TRBD1. The CDR3 spans 17 residues. Germline-derived CDR1 and CDR2 are SGHTA and FQGTGA. After removal of 5 bases from V and 4 bases from J, the junction contained 16 bases not matched to a gene. For the CDR3, the DNA is TGTGCCAGCAGCCCAACCGACAGGGCGGCAGGGATCTATGGCTACACCTTC. Translation gives CASSPTDRAAGIYGYTF.

The rearrangement joins TRBV7-9 to TRBJ2-7; possible D gene TRBD1, 6 bases. CDR1 is SEHNR, CDR2 FQNEAQ, per germline (reference sequence). The ends were cut back, 3 bases at V and 5 bases at J, with 17 bases in the middle. The CDR3 consists of 15 residues. DNA of the CDR3: TGTGCCAGCAGCTTCTCACAGGGTTACGGCAACGAGCAGTACTTC. Encoded protein: CASSFSQGYGNEQYF.

V and J are TRBV28 and TRBJ1-5; no clear D. The germline V and J ends were trimmed by 5 bases and 2 bases, with 7 bases remaining between them. Germline CDR1 and CDR2: MDHEN and SYDVKM. This CDR3 comprises 13 residues. DNA for the CDR3: TGTGCCAGCAGTCGGCAGGGCAATCAGCCCCAGCATTTT. Translation gives CASSRQGNQPQHF.

The V call is TRBV11-3, the J call TRBJ1-2, with 8 bases that match TRBD1. The V gene's germline CDR1 is SGHNT and CDR2 YENEEA. The J segment lost 4 bases and the V segment lost 5 bases, leaving 3 bases of the junction unmatched. The CDR3 runs 13 residues. This chain's CDR3 is CASSQTGGYGYTF. The DNA of the CDR3 is TGTGCCAGCAGCCAAACAGGGGGCTATGGCTACACCTTC.

The chain recombines TRBV19 with TRBJ2-7; a possible D gene is TRBD2 (6 bases). Germline V gene data show CDR1 as LNHDA and CDR2 as SQIVND (reference sequence). V was cut by 5 bases and J by 1 base, with 12 bases left in between. There are 14 residues in the CDR3. CDR3 amino acids: CASSLLAGSYEQYF. The CDR3 DNA reads as TGTGCCAGTAGTCTACTAGCAGGATCCTACGAGCAGTACTTC.

The V gene is TRBV14, the J gene TRBJ2-2; the match to TRBD1 covers 7 bases. Germline trimming cut 5 bases from V and 5 bases from J; bases unmatched to any gene: 8. The CDR3 length is 15 residues. CDR1 SGHDN and CDR2 FVKESK come from the germline V gene. This CDR3 reads CASSVLTGWTGELFF. The CDR3 coding sequence is TGTGCCAGCAGCGTATTGACAGGGTGGACCGGGGAGCTGTTTTTT.